The 26 T cell receptor beta chains presented below share a single source sample, sequenced in a study of TIL therapy for anti-PD-1-resistant metastatic lung cancer. Stated time point: pre-treatment sample, taken before nivolumab and TIL therapy. Sequencing used immunoSEQ v3. Data came from immunoSEQ multiplex PCR; TCRdb stores just in-frame clones and leaves some out. The data contain 9,000 to 15,000 clones, 80% of them singletons. Sequenced here: blood, sampled at baseline. These receptors all stem from a person aged 25 to 79 with non-small cell lung cancer.

V is TRBV9 and J is TRBJ1-1, with a possible D match to TRBD1 (5 bases). CDR3 size: 16 residues. The germline gives CDR1 SGDLS, CDR2 YYNGEE. V lost 0 bases and J 3 bases, leaving 15 bases between the germline ends. CDR3 sequence reads: CASSVVGVQSYTEAFF. In nucleotides, the CDR3 is TGTGCCAGCAGCGTAGTAGGGGTGCAGAGCTACACTGAAGCTTTCTTT.

This chain links TRBV30 with TRBJ1-1; a weak D match, TRBD1 (5 bases). V was shortened by 0 bases and J by 0 bases, with 5 bases between the two germline ends. This CDR3 comprises 13 residues. Germline V gene data show CDR1 as GTSNPN and CDR2 as SVGIG (reference sequence). For the CDR3, the DNA is TGTGCCTGGAGTGTACAGGTGAACACTGAAGCTTTCTTT. Translation gives CAWSVQVNTEAFF.

As for this clone: The junction and the germline gene differ at one end; a read error may be behind it. The V gene is TRBV6-1, the J gene TRBJ1-2; 10 bases map to TRBD1. In germline, CDR1 is MNHNS, CDR2 SASEGT. The CDR3 length is 16 residues. The CDR3, as DNA: TGTGCCAGCAGCGAAGATCCGGGACAGGGGTACTATGGCTACACCTTC. This sequence encodes CASSEDPGQGYYGYTF.

The rearrangement joins TRBV9 to TRBJ2-5; D is possibly TRBD2 (6 bases). The CDR3 runs 13 residues. Germline loops: CDR1 SGDLS, CDR2 YYNGEE. V lost 3 bases to trimming and J lost 7 bases, with 13 bases between them. The CDR3 loop is CASSARDWGTQYF. CDR3 bases: TGTGCCAGCAGCGCCCGGGACTGGGGGACCCAGTACTTC.

The gene calls are TRBV19 and TRBJ2-1, with D possibly matching TRBD2 (5 bases). Germline CDR1 reads LNHDA; CDR2 reads SQIVND (reference sequence). The V gene lost 8 bases and the J gene lost 0 bases, with 17 bases spanning the gap. The CDR3 has 16 residues. This CDR3 reads CASGKLGLGSYNEQFF. CDR3 DNA: TGTGCCAGTGGAAAACTCGGACTTGGCTCCTACAATGAGCAGTTCTTC.

The chain's CDR3 is CASSGDRGNYGYTF. The CDR3 region has the DNA TGTGCCAGCAGCGGGGACAGGGGGAACTATGGCTACACCTTC. This chain links TRBV5-4 with TRBJ1-2; 11 bases are shared with TRBD1. Trimming cost V 4 bases and J 2 bases; bases outside gene matches: 1. The V gene's germline CDR1 is SGHNT and CDR2 YYREEE (reference sequence). The CDR3 totals 14 residues.

The chain links TRBV6-6 to TRBJ1-4; no clear D gene. The length of the CDR3 is 15 residues. Looked up from germline, CDR1 is MNHNY and CDR2 is SVGAGI (reference sequence). The germline V and J ends were trimmed by 5 bases and 0 bases, with 10 bases remaining between them. The CDR3 sequence is CASSTRKATNEKLFF. For the CDR3, the DNA is TGTGCCAGCAGTACCCGGAAGGCAACTAATGAAAAACTGTTTTTT.

This chain uses TRBV7-3 with TRBJ2-3; 10 bases match TRBD2. The CDR3 loop spans 16 amino acids. The J segment lost 7 bases and the V segment lost 0 bases, leaving 7 bases of the junction unmatched. CDR1 SGHTA and CDR2 FQGTGA come from the germline V gene. The chain's CDR3 is CASSLTQLAGINTQYF. CDR3 DNA: TGTGCCAGCAGCTTAACCCAACTAGCGGGGATCAATACGCAGTATTTT.

The V and J genes are TRBV12-5 and TRBJ2-1; D unclear. Germline V gene data show CDR1 as LGHNT and CDR2 as FRNRAP. V lost 3 bases to trimming and J lost 0 bases, with 6 bases between them. The CDR3 spans 14 residues. The CDR3 DNA reads as TGTGCTAGTGGTTTTGGTAGCTCCTACAATGAGCAGTTCTTC. As protein: CASGFGSSYNEQFF.

The V call is TRBV6-1, the J call TRBJ2-7, with a possible D match to TRBD2 (6 bases). The CDR3 length is 14 residues. V was shortened by 6 bases and J by 7 bases, with 19 bases between the two germline ends. CDR1 is MNHNS, CDR2 SASEGT, per germline. The CDR3 sequence: CASRLVADLGEQYF. CDR3 sequence (DNA): TGTGCCAGCAGGCTGGTAGCGGATCTGGGGGAGCAGTACTTC.

This sequence joins TRBV29-1 and TRBJ2-5; weak D call: TRBD1 (5 bases). With the DNA end fitting TRBJ2-7 better, the J assignment may be wrong. Germline V gene sequence: CDR1 SQVTM, CDR2 ANQGSEA. CDR3 size: 12 residues. The CDR3: CSVGQYSYEQYF. The CDR3 DNA follows: TGCAGCGTTGGACAGTACTCCTACGAGCAGTACTTC.

This rearrangement joins TRBV7-3 to TRBJ2-3; D is perhaps TRBD2 (5 bases). Germline CDR1 and CDR2: SGHTA and FQGTGA. The ends were cut back, 5 bases at V and 7 bases at J, with 13 bases in the middle. The CDR3 is 13 residues long. Here the CDR3 reads CASSPSSWNTQYF. The DNA of the CDR3 is TGTGCCAGCAGCCCTTCTAGCTGGAATACGCAGTATTTT.

This chain uses TRBV5-6 with TRBJ1-2; maybe TRBD1 (6 bases). The CDR3 runs to 15 residues. Germline V gene sequence: CDR1 SGHDT, CDR2 YYEEEE. V was pared by 2 bases and J by 6 bases, with 17 bases between. The CDR3 DNA reads as TGTGCCAGCAGCTTCTCAGTCGGGGGCGCACATGGCTACACCTTC. As protein: CASSFSVGGAHGYTF.

The chain recombines TRBV19 with TRBJ2-1; 10 nucleotides agree with TRBD1. CDR1 and CDR2 (germline): LNHDA, SQIVND (reference sequence). Trimming cost V 10 bases and J 1 base; bases outside gene matches: 10. The length of the CDR3 is 16 residues. CDR3 DNA sequence: TGTGCCACTAGACAGGGGGCTGTAGGTTCCTACAATGAGCAGTTCTTC. It specifies CATRQGAVGSYNEQFF.

The chain has TRBV4-2 and TRBJ2-2; 8 bases align to TRBD2. Trimming cost V 4 bases and J 6 bases; bases outside gene matches: 7. This CDR3 is built from 15 residues. Germline V CDR1 and CDR2: LGHNA, YNFKEQ. CDR3 bases: TGTGCCAGCAGCCGAGCGGGAGCAGGGTCCGGGGAGCTGTTTTTT. Translated: CASSRAGAGSGELFF.

The DNA of the CDR3 is TGTGCCAGCAGCATGGGGGCTGAAGCTTTCTTT. This encodes CASSMGAEAFF. The genes are TRBV5-8 and TRBJ1-1; maybe TRBD1 (5 bases). Germline CDR1 and CDR2: SGHTS and YDEGEE. The CDR3 extends over 11 amino acids. V dropped 4 bases and J dropped 6 bases, with 7 bases sitting between them. Using reference TRBV5-8 and TRBJ1-1 for the parts outside the CDR3, the full variable domain is EAGVTQSPTHLIKTRGQQATLRCSPISGHTSVYWYQQALGLGLQFLLWYDEGEERNRGNFPPRFSGRQFPNYSSELNVNALELEDSALYLCASSMGAEAFFGQGTRLTVV.

This rearrangement joins TRBV5-6 to TRBJ2-2; the match to TRBD2 covers 8 bases. The CDR3 extends over 15 amino acids. CDR1 is SGHDT, CDR2 YYEEEE, per germline. The J segment lost 3 bases and the V segment lost 5 bases, leaving 6 bases of the junction unmatched. The CDR3, as DNA: TGTGCCAGCAGACTGGGACTAGTAGACACCGGGGAGCTGTTTTTT. Translated, it gives CASRLGLVDTGELFF.

This clone showed up just a few times. J is TRBJ2-2 and V is TRBV7-3; D is perhaps TRBD1 (5 bases). With 2 bases removed from V and 1 base from J, the gap between germline ends came to 5 bases. The V gene's germline CDR1 is SGHTA and CDR2 FQGTGA. This CDR3 region has 14 residues. The CDR3: CASSLDRNTGELFF. CDR3 nucleotide sequence: TGTGCCAGCAGCTTAGACAGGAACACCGGGGAGCTGTTTTTT.

The V call is TRBV29-1, the J call TRBJ1-1; D is possibly TRBD1 (5 bases). Germline V gives CDR1 SQVTM, CDR2 ANQGSEA. This CDR3 comprises 11 residues. Trimming pared 5 bases from V and 7 bases from J, leaving 11 bases between. CDR3 residues: CSVLRQHEAFF. The DNA of the CDR3 is TGCAGCGTTTTGAGACAGCATGAAGCTTTCTTT.

The rearrangement uses TRBV7-9 and TRBJ2-1, with a weak D call TRBD1 (6 bases). V dropped 1 base and J dropped 5 bases, with 9 bases sitting between them. This CDR3 is 14 amino acids long. In germline, CDR1 is SEHNR, CDR2 FQNEAQ (reference sequence). The CDR3 is CASSLGDTHNEQFF. DNA for the CDR3: TGTGCCAGCAGCTTAGGGGACACACACAATGAGCAGTTCTTC.

The V and J genes are TRBV19 and TRBJ1-3; tentative D call: TRBD1 (5 bases). The CDR3 covers 15 residues. V was pared by 7 bases and J by 1 base, with 14 bases between. Germline-derived CDR1 and CDR2 are LNHDA and SQIVND (reference sequence). In DNA form, the CDR3 reads TGTGCCAGTACCCGAAGGGGCGGGTCTGGAAACACCATATATTTT. As protein: CASTRRGGSGNTIYF.

This CDR3 is CASSQTGKGETQYF. CDR3 nucleotide sequence: TGTGCCAGCAGCCAGACAGGGAAGGGGGAGACCCAGTACTTC. This chain joins TRBV6-5 and TRBJ2-5, with 7 bases identical to TRBD1. Germline assignment: CDR1 MNHEY and CDR2 SVGAGI. V dropped 6 bases and J dropped 5; count of bases not matched to a gene: 9. The CDR3 is made up of 14 amino acids.

This sequence joins TRBV4-1 and TRBJ1-5; 10 nucleotides line up with TRBD1. V trimming: 4 bases; J trimming: 1 base; junction bases outside the gene matches: 4. Per the germline V gene, CDR1 is MGHRA and CDR2 is YSYEKL. The CDR3 sequence is 16 residues long. The CDR3 DNA is TGCGCCAGCAGCCCTTCGGGACAGGGGAGCAATCAGCCCCAGCATTTT. Protein product: CASSPSGQGSNQPQHF.

The chain carries TRBV6-6 and TRBJ1-1; 8 bases fit TRBD1. The V and J ends lost 5 bases and 5 bases, in that order; junction bases with no gene match: 4. The CDR3 sequence is 13 residues long. Per germline, CDR1 MNHNY and CDR2 SVGAGI (reference sequence). CDR3 residues: CASSLNRGTEAFF. In nucleotides, the CDR3 is TGTGCCAGCAGTCTGAACAGGGGGACTGAAGCTTTCTTT.

The chain couples TRBV7-6 to TRBJ2-7; D ambiguous. Germline CDR1 is SGHVS and CDR2 is FNYEAQ. CDR3 length: 16 amino acids. The ends were cut back, 3 bases at V and 0 bases at J, with 15 bases in the middle. CDR3 loop: CASSLDRATSSYEQYF. CDR3 in DNA: TGTGCCAGCAGCTTGGACCGGGCGACGAGCTCCTACGAGCAGTACTTC.

This clone was counted once. The rearrangement links TRBV15 to TRBJ2-1; a possible D gene is TRBD2 (6 bases). Trimming took 3 bases from V and 6 from J, leaving 15 bases between them. Germline CDR1 LNHNV, CDR2 YYDKDF (reference sequence). The CDR3 extends over 15 amino acids. This CDR3 is CATSSSPEGSNEQFF. CDR3 DNA sequence: TGTGCCACCAGCAGTTCACCGGAGGGGAGCAATGAGCAGTTCTTC.